The clone carrying this T cell receptor (beta chain) has just a few counts. Its target is not known. Germline V lookup: CDR1 MNHNY, CDR2 SVGAGI (reference sequence). CDR3 length equals 17 residues. V lost 2 bases and J lost 4; bases outside the gene matches: 10. This sample was included in a study of T-cell memory formation after mild COVID-19. Findings and limits, study-wide: Within pre-infection memory, some responding clones were found, suggesting cross-reactive memory joined.

5'RACE primed from the constant segment yielded TCR alpha and TCR beta cDNA libraries bearing sample barcodes and UMIs. In TCRdb, the 5' RACE reads were re-called with MiXCR into one record per CDR3 protein. The sample shows 150,000 to 200,000 distinct CDR3 sequences, about 9.9% of them seen only once. Specimen: PBMCs or a T cell subset sorted from them (not recorded which). The clonotype was recovered from a man younger than 35 who had mild COVID-19 (a few samples of this study predate the infection). Cell type and time point are not known. The chain links TRBV6-6 to TRBJ2-3, with 9 bases aligning to TRBD2. CDR3 coding DNA: TGTGCCAGCAGTTACGGGGCGGGGGGGCCTATCGCAGATACGCAGTATTTT. As protein: CASSYGAGGPIADTQYF.